The 6 T cell receptor beta chains given below trace back to one sample, sequenced in a study of T cell changes during pregnancy in multiple sclerosis. The data were produced by immunoSEQ multiplex PCR, yet TCRdb's version contains in-frame clones alone and is incomplete. The table lists some 51,000 clones, 90% to 95% of them singletons. Sequencing was performed on CD8+ T cells from peripheral blood mononuclear cells, taken in the first trimester of pregnancy. The receptors originated from a female donor with multiple sclerosis, enrolled in a pregnancy study.

The rearrangement links TRBV7-8 to TRBJ2-1; the match to TRBD2 covers 13 bases. With 3 bases clipped from V and 8 bases from J, the junction kept 4 bases outside the gene matches. The CDR3 has 15 residues. Germline values: CDR1 SGHVS, CDR2 FQNEAQ. The CDR3 DNA reads as TGTGCCAGCAGCTTTAGCACTAGCGGGAGGGATGAGCAGTTCTTC. Residues: CASSFSTSGRDEQFF.

The rearrangement uses TRBV7-9 and TRBJ1-2; 8 nucleotides align to TRBD1. Losses at the gene ends were 5 bases for V and 7 bases for J; bases not matched to a gene: 18. In germline, CDR1 is SEHNR, CDR2 FQNEAQ (reference sequence). The length of the CDR3 is 17 residues. CDR3 DNA: TGTGCCAGCAGCCCCCCAGGGGCGGGACAGGACAGGAGTGGCTACACCTTC. Protein sequence: CASSPPGAGQDRSGYTF.

V is TRBV7-2 and J is TRBJ1-1, with D unclear. The CDR3 loop spans 15 amino acids. V dropped 1 base and J dropped 3 bases, with 12 bases sitting between them. In germline, CDR1 is SGHTA, CDR2 FQGNSA. CDR3 protein: CASSLVTAWDTEAFF. The CDR3 DNA is TGTGCCAGCAGCTTAGTAACAGCCTGGGACACTGAAGCTTTCTTT.

V and J are TRBV30 and TRBJ1-4; tentative D call: TRBD1 (5 bases). The germline gives CDR1 GTSNPN, CDR2 SVGIG (reference sequence). The CDR3 runs 14 residues. V lost 3 bases and J 3 bases, leaving 11 bases between the germline ends. The CDR3 DNA reads TGTGCCTGGAGGGACATTAGGGCTAATGAAAAACTGTTTTTT. It translates to CAWRDIRANEKLFF.

The chain couples TRBV30 to TRBJ2-7, with D hard to call. Between the trimmed V and J ends, which lost 2 bases and 3 bases, there was a span of 11 bases. Per germline, CDR1 GTSNPN and CDR2 SVGIG (reference sequence). CDR3 size: 13 residues. CDR3 loop: CAWSWAVDYEQYF. Written as DNA, the CDR3 is TGTGCCTGGAGTTGGGCCGTGGACTACGAGCAGTACTTC.

V usage is TRBV18 and J usage is TRBJ2-1, with 14 positions matching TRBD2. The CDR3 is made up of 15 amino acids. Trimming removed 3 bases from V and 6 bases from J; junction bases left unmatched: 1. The germline V gene has CDR1 KGHSH and CDR2 LQKENI. The CDR3 here is CASSPTSGGGNEQFF. CDR3 sequence (DNA): TGTGCCAGCTCACCGACTAGCGGGGGGGGCAATGAGCAGTTCTTC.